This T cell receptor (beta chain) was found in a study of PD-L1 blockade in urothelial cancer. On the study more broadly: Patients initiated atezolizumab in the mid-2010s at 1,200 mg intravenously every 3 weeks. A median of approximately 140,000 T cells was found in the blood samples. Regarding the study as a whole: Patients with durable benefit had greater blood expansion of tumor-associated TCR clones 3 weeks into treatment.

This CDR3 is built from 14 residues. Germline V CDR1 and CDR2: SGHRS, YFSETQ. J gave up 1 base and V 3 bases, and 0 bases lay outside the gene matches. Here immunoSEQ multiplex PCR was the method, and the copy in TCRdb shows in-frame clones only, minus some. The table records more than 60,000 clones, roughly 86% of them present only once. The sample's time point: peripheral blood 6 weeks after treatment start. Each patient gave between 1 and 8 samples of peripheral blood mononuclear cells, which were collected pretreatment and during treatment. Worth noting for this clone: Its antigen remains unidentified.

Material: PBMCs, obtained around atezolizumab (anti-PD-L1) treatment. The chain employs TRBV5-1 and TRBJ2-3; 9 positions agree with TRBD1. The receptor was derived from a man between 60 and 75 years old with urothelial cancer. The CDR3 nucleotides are TGCGCCAGCAGCTGGACAGGGGGCACAGATACGCAGTATTTT. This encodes CASSWTGGTDTQYF.